This T cell receptor beta chain was captured in a study of beta chain features in type 1 diabetes. Whole-study context: On cell yields, gender and age, patients and healthy donors were similar. Cells sorted and examined across all samples totaled approximately 100,000,000. The study's findings and limits: When Type 1 diabetes patients were examined, their TCRB CDR3s proved moderately but significantly shorter in all four CD4+ subsets. Naive, central memory and Treg TCRB repertoires appeared more alike in patients than in healthy donors.

This clone came up a few times. Its matching antigen is unknown. A CD45RO/CCR7/CD25/CD127/CD95/CD27 panel sorted naive, central memory, regulatory and stem cell-like memory CD4+ cells. CDR1 and CDR2 (germline): LNHDA, SQIVND (reference sequence). The CDR3 is made up of 13 amino acids. V dropped 3 bases and J dropped 4 bases, with 9 bases sitting between them. Expressed TCRB transcripts were sequenced, since all the RNA that had been isolated was reverse transcribed. The method was immunoSEQ multiplex PCR; TCRdb's version includes in-frame clones alone and lacks a portion of them. The table includes more than 250,000 clones, approximately 16% detected once.

The source is a man aged 18 to 30 with type 1 diabetes. The V call is TRBV19, the J call TRBJ1-2, with D tentatively TRBD1 (6 bases). The sequenced sample consisted of naive CD4+ T cells from blood. The DNA for the CDR3 is TGTGCCAGTAGTATCGGACAGTCCTATGGCTACACCTTC. Translating it yields CASSIGQSYGYTF.